The clone carrying this T cell receptor beta chain was detected a few times. The source of the sample is a study of low-dose radiotherapy and immunotherapy resistance in tumors. The length of the CDR3 is 19 residues. Germline-derived CDR1 and CDR2 are SGHTA and FQGNSA. J gave up 5 bases and V 5 bases, and 16 bases lay outside the gene matches. First-strand cDNA used TRAV- and TRBV-specific primers, covering alpha and beta chains. It was with a constant-region primer and a V-primer adapter that TCRs were amplified over 20 PCR cycles. Each CDR3 protein gets one entry after TCRdb re-called the reads with MiXCR. Among about 9,800 distinct CDR3 sequences listed, about two fifths were seen once.

J is TRBJ2-3 and V is TRBV7-2, with 13 positions matching TRBD2. This receptor was obtained from a human donor with advanced metastatic prostate, ovarian, gallbladder or colorectal cancer (not recorded which). This table probably holds off-target reads from a library built for another chain. CDR3 DNA sequence: TGTGCCAGCAGCCAGGGGACTAGCGGGAATCTACCCTCCGGAGATACGCAGTATTTT. It codes for CASSQGTSGNLPSGDTQYF.